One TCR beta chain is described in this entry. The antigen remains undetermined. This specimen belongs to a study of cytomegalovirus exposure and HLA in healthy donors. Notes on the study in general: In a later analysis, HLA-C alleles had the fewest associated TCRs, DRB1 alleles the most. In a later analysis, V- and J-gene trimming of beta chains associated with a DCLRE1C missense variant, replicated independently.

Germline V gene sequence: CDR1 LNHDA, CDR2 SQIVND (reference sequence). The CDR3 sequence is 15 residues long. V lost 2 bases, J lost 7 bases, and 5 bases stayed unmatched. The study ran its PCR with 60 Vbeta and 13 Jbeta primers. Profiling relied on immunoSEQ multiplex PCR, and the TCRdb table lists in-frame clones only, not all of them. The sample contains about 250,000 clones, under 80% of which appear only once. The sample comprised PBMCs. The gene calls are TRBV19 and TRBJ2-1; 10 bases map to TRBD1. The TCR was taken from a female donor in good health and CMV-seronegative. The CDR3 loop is CASSILGQGKNEQFF. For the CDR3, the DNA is TGTGCCAGTAGTATACTGGGACAGGGGAAGAATGAGCAGTTCTTC.